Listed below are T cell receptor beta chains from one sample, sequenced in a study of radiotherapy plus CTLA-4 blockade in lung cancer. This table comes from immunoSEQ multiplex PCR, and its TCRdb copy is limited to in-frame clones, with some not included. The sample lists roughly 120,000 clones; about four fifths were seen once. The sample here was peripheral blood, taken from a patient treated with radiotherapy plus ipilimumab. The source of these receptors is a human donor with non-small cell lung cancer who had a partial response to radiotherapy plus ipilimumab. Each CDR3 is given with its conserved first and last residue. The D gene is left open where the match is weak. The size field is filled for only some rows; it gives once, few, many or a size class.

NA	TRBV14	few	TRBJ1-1	TGTGCCAGCAGCCAAGAAATCTATGGCACTGAAGCTTTCTTT	CASSQEIYGTEAFF
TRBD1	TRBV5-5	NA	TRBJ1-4	TGTGCCAGCAGGATGCCGGGGACAGGGAATGAAAAACTGTTTTTT	CASRMPGTGNEKLFF
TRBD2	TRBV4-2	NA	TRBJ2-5	TGTGCCAGCAGCCCGGAGGGAGCGGGAACCCAAGAGACCCAGTACTTC	CASSPEGAGTQETQYF
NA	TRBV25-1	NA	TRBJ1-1	TGTGCCAGCAGTTATGCAGGGGCCCCTCGGGCTTTCTTT	CASSYAGAPRAFF
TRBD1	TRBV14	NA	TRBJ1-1	TGTGCCAGCAGCCAAGTCAGGGGGACTGAAGCTTTCTTT	CASSQVRGTEAFF
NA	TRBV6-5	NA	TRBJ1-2	TGTGCCAGCAGTCGACAGGACTTCTATGGCTACACCTTC	CASSRQDFYGYTF
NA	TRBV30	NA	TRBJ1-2	TGTGCCTGGAGTGTAAACAGCAACTATGGCTACACCTTC	CAWSVNSNYGYTF
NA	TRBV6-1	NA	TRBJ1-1	TGTGCCAGCAGGGACACCAACATGAACACTGAAGCTTTCTTT	CASRDTNMNTEAFF
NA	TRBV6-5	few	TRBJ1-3	TGTGCCAGCAGGGCCGACAGTGGAGCTGGAAACACCATATATTTT	CASRADSGAGNTIYF
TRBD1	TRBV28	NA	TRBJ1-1	TGTGCCAGCCAACTTGGACAGGGTGAAGCTTTCTTT	CASQLGQGEAFF
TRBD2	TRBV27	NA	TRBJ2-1	TGTGCCAGCAGTTTATCGCGTGGACTAGCGGGAGGGAACAATGAGCAGTTCTTC	CASSLSRGLAGGNNEQFF
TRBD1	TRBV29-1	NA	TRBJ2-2	TGCAGCGTTTCCCCGGGACAGGCAACGAACACCGGGGAGCTGTTTTTT	CSVSPGQATNTGELFF
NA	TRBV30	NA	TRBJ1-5	TGTGCCTGGAGTTTGTGGGGGGATAGCCTAAATCAGCCCCAGCATTTT	CAWSLWGDSLNQPQHF
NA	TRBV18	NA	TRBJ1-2	TGTGCCAGCTCACCACCGGACATTAACGGAGGCTACACCTTC	CASSPPDINGGYTF
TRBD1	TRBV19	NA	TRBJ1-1	TGTGCCAGTAGTGCCAGGACAGGGGCCGGGAACACTGAAGCTTTCTTT	CASSARTGAGNTEAFF
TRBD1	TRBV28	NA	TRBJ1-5	TGTGCCAGCAGTTATGAGACAGGGTTCGTTCAGCCCCAGCATTTT	CASSYETGFVQPQHF
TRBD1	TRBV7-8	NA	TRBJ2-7	TGTGCCAGCAGCTTAGGGTCGACAGGGGGCGCGTACGAGCAGTACTTC	CASSLGSTGGAYEQYF
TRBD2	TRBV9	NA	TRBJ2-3	TGTGCCAGCAGCACCGGACTAGCGGGAGGGGTGTCAGATACGCAGTATTTT	CASSTGLAGGVSDTQYF
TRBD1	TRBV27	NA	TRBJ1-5	TGTGCCAGCAGTTACTCTCGACAGGGTCGCAATCAGCCCCAGCATTTT	CASSYSRQGRNQPQHF
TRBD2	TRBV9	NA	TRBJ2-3	TGTGCCAGCAGCGTAGGAATTAAGCGGGAGTGGGCAGATACGCAGTATTTT	CASSVGIKREWADTQYF
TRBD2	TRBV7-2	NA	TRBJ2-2	TGTGCCAGCAGCTTGGGTAGCGGGAGGACGGCCACCGGGGAGCTGTTTTTT	CASSLGSGRTATGELFF
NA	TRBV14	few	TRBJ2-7	TGTGCCAGCAGCCAGGGGGCCGTGGGCGAGCAGTACTTC	CASSQGAVGEQYF
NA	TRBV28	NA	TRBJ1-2	TGTGCCAGCAGTCCTTACTCGGGGAACTATGGCTACACCTTC	CASSPYSGNYGYTF
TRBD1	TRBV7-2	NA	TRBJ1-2	TGTGCCAGCAGCTTAACCGCTTGGGACAGCTATGGCTACACCTTC	CASSLTAWDSYGYTF
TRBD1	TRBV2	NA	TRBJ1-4	TGTGCCAGCAGTCGACAGGGGTTTAATGAAAAACTGTTTTTT	CASSRQGFNEKLFF
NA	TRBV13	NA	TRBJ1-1	TGTGCCAGCAGCTTAAGGGGAACGGGGGGCCAGGCTGAAGCTTTCTTT	CASSLRGTGGQAEAFF
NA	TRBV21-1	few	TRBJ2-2	TGTGCCAGCAGCCATATAGGAGGGAGCACCGGGGAGCTGTTTTTT	CASSHIGGSTGELFF
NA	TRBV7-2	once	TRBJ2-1	TGTGCCAGCAGCTTAGAAGGGCAGCGGAACAATGAGCAGTTCTTC	CASSLEGQRNNEQFF
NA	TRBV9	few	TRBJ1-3	TGTGCCAGCAGCGTAGAGAGGCGACCCTCGGGGGGAAACACCATATATTTT	CASSVERRPSGGNTIYF
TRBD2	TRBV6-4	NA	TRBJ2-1	TGTGCCAGCAGTGTCTTTACTAGCGGGAAATACAATGAGCAGTTCTTC	CASSVFTSGKYNEQFF
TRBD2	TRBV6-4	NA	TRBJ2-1	TGTGCCAGCAGCGGAAGAGCGGGATCTTCACGGGAGCAGTTCTTC	CASSGRAGSSREQFF
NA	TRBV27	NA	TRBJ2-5	TGTGCCAGCAGTTTCGCCGGTAGCGGTTCTCAAGAGACCCAGTACTTC	CASSFAGSGSQETQYF
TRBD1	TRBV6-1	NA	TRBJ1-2	TGTGCCAGCAGTGCCGCAGGGGGCAGCTATGGCTACACCTTC	CASSAAGGSYGYTF
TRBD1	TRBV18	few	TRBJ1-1	TGTGCCAGCTCGGGGGACAGGAACACTGAAGCTTTCTTT	CASSGDRNTEAFF
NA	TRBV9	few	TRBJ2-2	TGTGCCAGGGAAAGGACAGACACCGGGGAGCTGTTTTTT	CARERTDTGELFF
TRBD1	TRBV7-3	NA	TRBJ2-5	TGTGCCAGCAGCTTAGACAGGGGCTTTCAAGAGACCCAGTACTTC	CASSLDRGFQETQYF
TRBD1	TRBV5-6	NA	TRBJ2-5	TGTGCCAGCAGCTCGTGGACAGGGGGACAGGTCATGAAGCAGTACTTC	CASSSWTGGQVMKQYF
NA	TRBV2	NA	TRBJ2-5	TGTGCCAGCAGCCGTGGGCTAACGGCAAGGGAGACCCAGTACTTC	CASSRGLTARETQYF
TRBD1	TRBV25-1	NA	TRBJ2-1	TGTGCCAGCCAGTACCCAGGGACAGGGATCAGTGAGCAGTTCTTC	CASQYPGTGISEQFF
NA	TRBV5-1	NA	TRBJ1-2	TGCGCCAGCACGGGTTCGGAGGGTTATGGCTACACCTTC	CASTGSEGYGYTF
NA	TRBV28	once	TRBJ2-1	TGTGCCAGCTCAACAGGGACGGTCAACAATGAGCAGTTCTTC	CASSTGTVNNEQFF